This TCR beta chain originates from a study of a mutant IDH1 vaccine in newly diagnosed glioma. CDR1 LNHNV and CDR2 YYDKDF come from the germline V gene (reference sequence). Deletions cut 0 bases from V and 4 bases from J, with 8 bases between. This CDR3 comprises 14 residues. Time point here: week 47, end of study. A 20-mer mutant IDH1 peptide at 300 ug was injected subcutaneously with topical imiquimod. This clone was seen just once. Antigen: not known. Method: immunoSEQ multiplex PCR; TCRdb's copy keeps in-frame clones and lacks some. Here the sample spans under 60,000 clones, about 80% being singletons.

This clonotype was sampled from a woman aged 35 to 49 with glioma. Some clones in this sample may be carry-over from other donors' samples. Sequencing was performed on PBMCs, taken from a glioma patient whose treatment included an IDH1 peptide vaccine. J is TRBJ2-3 and V is TRBV15, with D possibly matching TRBD2 (6 bases). The CDR3 region is CATSRDGTSDTQYF. The CDR3 DNA follows: TGTGCCACCAGCAGAGATGGGACTTCAGATACGCAGTATTTT.